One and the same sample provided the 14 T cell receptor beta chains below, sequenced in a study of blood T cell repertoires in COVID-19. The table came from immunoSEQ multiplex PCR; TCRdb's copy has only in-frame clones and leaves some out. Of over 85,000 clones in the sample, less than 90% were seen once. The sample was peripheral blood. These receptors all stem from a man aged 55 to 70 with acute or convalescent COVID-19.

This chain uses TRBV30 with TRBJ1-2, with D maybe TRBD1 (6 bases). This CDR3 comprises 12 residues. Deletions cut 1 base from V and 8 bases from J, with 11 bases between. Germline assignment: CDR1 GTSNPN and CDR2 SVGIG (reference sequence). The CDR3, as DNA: TGTGCCTGGAGTGACAGGGTAGAAGGCTACACCTTC. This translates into CAWSDRVEGYTF.

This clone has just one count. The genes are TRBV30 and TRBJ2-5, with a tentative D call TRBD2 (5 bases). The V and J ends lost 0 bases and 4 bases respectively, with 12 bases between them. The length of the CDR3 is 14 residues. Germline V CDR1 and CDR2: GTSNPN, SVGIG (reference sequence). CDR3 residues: CAWSVWFGVETQYF. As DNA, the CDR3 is TGTGCCTGGAGTGTCTGGTTCGGGGTAGAGACCCAGTACTTC.

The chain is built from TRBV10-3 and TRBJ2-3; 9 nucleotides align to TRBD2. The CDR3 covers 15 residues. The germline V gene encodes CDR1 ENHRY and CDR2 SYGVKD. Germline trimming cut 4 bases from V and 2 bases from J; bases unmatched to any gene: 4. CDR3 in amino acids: CAISVSGGTTDTQYF. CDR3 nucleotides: TGTGCCATCAGTGTAAGCGGGGGGACCACAGATACGCAGTATTTT.

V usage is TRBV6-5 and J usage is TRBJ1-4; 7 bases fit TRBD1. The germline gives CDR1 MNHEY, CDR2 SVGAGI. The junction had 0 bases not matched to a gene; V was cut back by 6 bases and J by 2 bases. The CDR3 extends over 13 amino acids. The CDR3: CASRQGTNEKLFF. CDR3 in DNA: TGTGCCAGCAGACAGGGGACTAATGAAAAACTGTTTTTT.

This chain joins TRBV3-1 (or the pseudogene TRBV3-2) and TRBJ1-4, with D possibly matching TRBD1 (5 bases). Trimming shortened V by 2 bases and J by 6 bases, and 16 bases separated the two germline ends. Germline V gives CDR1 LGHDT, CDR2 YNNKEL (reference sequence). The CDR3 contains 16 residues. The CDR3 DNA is TGTGCCAGCAGCCAATGGGGAGGGCAGGGTTATGAAAAACTGTTTTTT. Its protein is CASSQWGGQGYEKLFF.

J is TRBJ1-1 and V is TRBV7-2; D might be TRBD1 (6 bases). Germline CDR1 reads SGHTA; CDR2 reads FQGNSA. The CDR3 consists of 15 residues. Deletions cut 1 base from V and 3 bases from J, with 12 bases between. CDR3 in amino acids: CASSLDRGTDTEAFF. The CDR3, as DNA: TGTGCCAGCAGCTTAGATAGGGGGACGGACACTGAAGCTTTCTTT. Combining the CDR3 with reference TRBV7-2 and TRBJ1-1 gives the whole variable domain GAGVSQSPSNKVTEKGKDVELRCDPISGHTALYWYRQSLGQGLEFLIYFQGNSAPDKSGLPSDRFSAERTGGSVSTLTIQRTQQEDSAVYLCASSLDRGTDTEAFFGQGTRLTVV.

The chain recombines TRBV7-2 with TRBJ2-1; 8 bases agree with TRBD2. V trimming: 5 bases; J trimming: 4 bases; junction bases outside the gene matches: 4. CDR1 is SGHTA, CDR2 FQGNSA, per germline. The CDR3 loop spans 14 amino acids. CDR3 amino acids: CASSRRGAYNEQFF. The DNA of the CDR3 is TGTGCCAGCAGCCGGCGGGGGGCTTACAATGAGCAGTTCTTC.

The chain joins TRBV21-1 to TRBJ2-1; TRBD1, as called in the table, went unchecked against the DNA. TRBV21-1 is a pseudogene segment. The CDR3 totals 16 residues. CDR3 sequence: CASSHYRTGNYNEQFF. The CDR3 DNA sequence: TGTGCCAGCAGCCACTACCGGACAGGGAACTACAATGAGCAGTTCTTC.

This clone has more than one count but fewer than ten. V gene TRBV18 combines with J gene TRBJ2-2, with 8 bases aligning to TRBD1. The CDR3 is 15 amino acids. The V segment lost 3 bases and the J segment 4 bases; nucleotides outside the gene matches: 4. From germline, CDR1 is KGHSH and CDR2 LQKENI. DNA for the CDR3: TGTGCCAGCTCACCGGCGACAGGGGCCACCGGGGAGCTGTTTTTT. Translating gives CASSPATGATGELFF.

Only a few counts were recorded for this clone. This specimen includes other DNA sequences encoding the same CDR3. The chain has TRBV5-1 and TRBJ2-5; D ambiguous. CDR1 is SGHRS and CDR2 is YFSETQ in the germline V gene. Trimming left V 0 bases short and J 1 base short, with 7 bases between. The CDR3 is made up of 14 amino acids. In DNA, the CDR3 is TGCGCCAGCAGCTTGGGAATACTCCAAGAGACCCAGTACTTC. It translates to CASSLGILQETQYF.

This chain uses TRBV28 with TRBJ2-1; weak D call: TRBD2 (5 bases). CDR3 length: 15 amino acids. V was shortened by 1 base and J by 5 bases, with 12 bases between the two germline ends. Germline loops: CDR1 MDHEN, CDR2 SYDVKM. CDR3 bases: TGTGCCAGCAGTTTATTACCCGGACTTGACAATGAGCAGTTCTTC. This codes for CASSLLPGLDNEQFF.

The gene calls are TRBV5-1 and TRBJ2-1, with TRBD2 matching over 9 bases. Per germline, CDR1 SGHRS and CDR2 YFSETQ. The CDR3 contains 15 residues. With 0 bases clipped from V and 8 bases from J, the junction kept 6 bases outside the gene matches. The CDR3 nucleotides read TGCGCCAGCAGCTTGGAAAGCGGGGGGATCTATGAGCAGTTCTTC. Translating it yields CASSLESGGIYEQFF. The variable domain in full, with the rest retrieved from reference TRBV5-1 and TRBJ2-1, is KAGVTQTPRYLIKTRGQQVTLSCSPISGHRSVSWYQQTPGQGLQFLFEYFSETQRNKGNFPGRFSGRQFSNSRSEMNVSTLELGDSALYLCASSLESGGIYEQFFGPGTRLTVL.

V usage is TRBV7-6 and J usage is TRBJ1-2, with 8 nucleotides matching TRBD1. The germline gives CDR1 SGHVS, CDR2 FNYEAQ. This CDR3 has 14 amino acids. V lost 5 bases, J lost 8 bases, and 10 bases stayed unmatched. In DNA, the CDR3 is TGTGCCAGCAGCGTAGGGACAGGTAGTGACGGCTACACCTTC. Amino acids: CASSVGTGSDGYTF. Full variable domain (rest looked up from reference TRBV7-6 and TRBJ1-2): GAGVSQSPRYKVTKRGQDVALRCDPISGHVSLYWYRQALGQGPEFLTYFNYEAQQDKSGLPNDRFSAERPEGSISTLTIQRTEQRDSAMYRCASSVGTGSDGYTFGSGTRLTVV.

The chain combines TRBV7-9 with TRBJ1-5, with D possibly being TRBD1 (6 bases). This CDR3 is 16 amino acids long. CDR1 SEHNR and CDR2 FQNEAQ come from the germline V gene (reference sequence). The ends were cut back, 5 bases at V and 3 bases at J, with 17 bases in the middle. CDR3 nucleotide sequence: TGTGCCAGCAGCACGGGAGGGGGACTCCACAATCAGCCCCAGCATTTT. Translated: CASSTGGGLHNQPQHF. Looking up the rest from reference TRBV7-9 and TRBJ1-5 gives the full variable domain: DTGVSQNPRHKITKRGQNVTFRCDPISEHNRLYWYRQTLGQGPEFLTYFQNEAQLEKSRLLSDRFSAERPKGSFSTLEIQRTEQGDSAMYLCASSTGGGLHNQPQHFGDGTRLSIL.